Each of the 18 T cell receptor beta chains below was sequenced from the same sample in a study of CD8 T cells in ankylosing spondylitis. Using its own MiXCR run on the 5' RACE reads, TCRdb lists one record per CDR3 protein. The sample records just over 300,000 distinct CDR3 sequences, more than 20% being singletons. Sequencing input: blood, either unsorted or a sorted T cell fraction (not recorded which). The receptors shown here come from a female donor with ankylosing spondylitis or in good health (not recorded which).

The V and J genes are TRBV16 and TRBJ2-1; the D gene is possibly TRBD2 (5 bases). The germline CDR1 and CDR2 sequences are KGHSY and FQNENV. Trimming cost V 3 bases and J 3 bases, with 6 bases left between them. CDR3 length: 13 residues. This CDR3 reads CASSHGVYNEQFF. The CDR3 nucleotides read TGTGCCAGCAGCCACGGGGTCTACAATGAGCAGTTCTTC.

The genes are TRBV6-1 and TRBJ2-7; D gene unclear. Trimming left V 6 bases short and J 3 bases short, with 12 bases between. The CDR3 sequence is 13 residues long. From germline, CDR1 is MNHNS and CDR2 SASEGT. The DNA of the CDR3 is TGTGCCAGCAGACCCGGCTGGTACTACGAGCAGTACTTC. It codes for CASRPGWYYEQYF.

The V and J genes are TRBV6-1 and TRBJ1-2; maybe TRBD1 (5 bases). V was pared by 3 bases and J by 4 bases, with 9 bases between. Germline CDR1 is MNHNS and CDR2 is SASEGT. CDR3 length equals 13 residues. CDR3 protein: CASSDRGSYGYTF. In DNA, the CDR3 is TGTGCCAGCAGTGATAGGGGTTCCTATGGCTACACCTTC.

CDR3 DNA: TGTGCCAGCAGCCAAGATTCCGGGACGGAAAAACTGTTTTTT. Its translation is CASSQDSGTEKLFF. This rearrangement joins TRBV3-1 to TRBJ1-4; D may be TRBD1 (5 bases). The germline V and J ends were trimmed by 0 bases and 8 bases, with 10 bases remaining between them. Germline CDR1 LGHDT, CDR2 YNNKEL (reference sequence). This CDR3 contains 14 residues.

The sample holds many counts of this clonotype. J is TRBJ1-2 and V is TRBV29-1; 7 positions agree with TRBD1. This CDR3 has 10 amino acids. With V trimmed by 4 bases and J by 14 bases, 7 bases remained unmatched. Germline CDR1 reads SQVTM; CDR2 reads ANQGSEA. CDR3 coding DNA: TGCAGCGTTGGGACAGGAGGGGAAACCTTC. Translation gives CSVGTGGETF.

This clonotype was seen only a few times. The CDR3 protein is CASRDTDSGNTIYF. In nucleotides, the CDR3 is TGTGCCAGCAGGGACACTGATTCTGGAAACACCATATATTTT. The chain recombines TRBV6-2 or TRBV6-3 with TRBJ1-3, with D possibly matching TRBD1 (5 bases). There are 14 residues in the CDR3. Germline lookup yields CDR1 MNHEY and CDR2 SVGEGT. Trimming shortened V by 6 bases and J by 1 base, and 10 bases separated the two germline ends.

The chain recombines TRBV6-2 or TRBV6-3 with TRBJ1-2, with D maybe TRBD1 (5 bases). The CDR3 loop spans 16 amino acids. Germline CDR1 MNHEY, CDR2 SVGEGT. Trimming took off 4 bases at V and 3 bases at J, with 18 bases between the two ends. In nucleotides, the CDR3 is TGTGCCAGCAGTTCAGGGAGGTGGACCCTACACTATGGCTACACCTTC. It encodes CASSSGRWTLHYGYTF.

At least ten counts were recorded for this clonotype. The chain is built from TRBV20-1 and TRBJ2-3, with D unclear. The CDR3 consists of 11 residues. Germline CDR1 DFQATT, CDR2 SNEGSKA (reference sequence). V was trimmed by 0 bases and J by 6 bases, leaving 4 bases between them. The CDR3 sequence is CSARETDTQYF. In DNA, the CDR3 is TGCAGTGCTAGAGAGACTGATACGCAGTATTTT.

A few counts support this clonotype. CDR3 bases: TGTGCCATCAGTGAGCGAACAGGGTTCTCGGGCGAGCAGTACTTC. Amino acids: CAISERTGFSGEQYF. J is TRBJ2-7 and V is TRBV10-3, with D possibly being TRBD1 (6 bases). This CDR3 has 15 amino acids. Germline V gene sequence: CDR1 ENHRY, CDR2 SYGVKD. V was pared by 2 bases and J by 6 bases, with 17 bases between.

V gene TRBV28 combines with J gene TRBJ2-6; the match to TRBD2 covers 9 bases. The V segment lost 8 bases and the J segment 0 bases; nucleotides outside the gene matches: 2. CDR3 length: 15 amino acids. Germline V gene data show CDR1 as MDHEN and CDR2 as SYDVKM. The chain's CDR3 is CASLAGFSGANVLTF. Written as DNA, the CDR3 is TGTGCCAGCCTAGCGGGGTTCTCTGGGGCCAACGTCCTGACTTTC.

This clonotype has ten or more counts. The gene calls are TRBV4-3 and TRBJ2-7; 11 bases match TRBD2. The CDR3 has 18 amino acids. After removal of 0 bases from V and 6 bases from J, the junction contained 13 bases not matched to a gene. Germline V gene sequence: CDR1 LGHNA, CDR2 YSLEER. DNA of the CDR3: TGCGCCAGCAGCCAAGATAAGGGTGGGGGACTAGCGGTTTCCGAGCAGTACTTC. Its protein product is CASSQDKGGGLAVSEQYF.

CDR3 region: CATDGLGTQYF. Written as DNA, the CDR3 is TGTGCCACCGATGGTCTGGGGACGCAGTATTTT. The chain couples TRBV28 to TRBJ2-3, with D uncertain. V dropped 10 bases and J dropped 9 bases, with 14 bases sitting between them. The CDR3 loop spans 11 amino acids. Germline values: CDR1 MDHEN, CDR2 SYDVKM.

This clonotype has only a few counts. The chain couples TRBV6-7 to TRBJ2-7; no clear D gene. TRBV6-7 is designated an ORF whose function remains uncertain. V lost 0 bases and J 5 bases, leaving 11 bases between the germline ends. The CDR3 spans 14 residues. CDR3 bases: TGTGCCAGCAGTTACTCAGGAGCGTCTGACGAGCAGTACTTC. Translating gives CASSYSGASDEQYF.

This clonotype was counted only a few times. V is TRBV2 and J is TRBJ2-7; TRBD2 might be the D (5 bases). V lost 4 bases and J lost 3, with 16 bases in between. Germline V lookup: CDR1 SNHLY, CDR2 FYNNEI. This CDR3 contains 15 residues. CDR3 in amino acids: CASSAGLPTRYEQYF. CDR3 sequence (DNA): TGTGCCAGCAGTGCTGGACTTCCAACACGCTACGAGCAGTACTTC.

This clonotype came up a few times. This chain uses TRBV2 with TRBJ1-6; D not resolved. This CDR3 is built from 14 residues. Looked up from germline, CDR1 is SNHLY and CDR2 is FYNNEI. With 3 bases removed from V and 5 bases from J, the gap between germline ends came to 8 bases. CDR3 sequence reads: CASSERGNNSPLHF. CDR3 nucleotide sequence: TGTGCCAGCAGTGAGAGAGGGAATAATTCACCCCTCCACTTT.

CDR3 coding DNA: TGTGCCACCAGTGACCTACCCGGGACAGGGTTCAATGAGCAGTTCTTC. Encoded protein: CATSDLPGTGFNEQFF. This chain joins TRBV24-1 and TRBJ2-1; 9 bases align to TRBD1. In germline, CDR1 is KGHDR, CDR2 SFDVKD. The CDR3 is made up of 16 amino acids. The trim removed 4 bases at V and 6 bases at J, leaving 9 bases unmatched.

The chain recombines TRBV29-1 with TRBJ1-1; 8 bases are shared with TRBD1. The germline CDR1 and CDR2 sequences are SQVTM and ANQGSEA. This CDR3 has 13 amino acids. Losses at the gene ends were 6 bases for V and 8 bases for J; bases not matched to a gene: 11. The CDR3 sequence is CSVLRTGREEAFF. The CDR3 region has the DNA TGCAGCGTCCTAAGGACAGGGCGGGAGGAAGCTTTCTTT.

The DNA for the CDR3 is TGTGCCAGCCGATCCACGGGGGGTATGAACACTGAAGCTTTCTTT. Its protein product is CASRSTGGMNTEAFF. The V gene is TRBV12-3 or TRBV12-4, the J gene TRBJ1-1; D is perhaps TRBD1 (5 bases). Trimming removed 8 bases at V and 0 bases at J, with 16 bases between. The CDR3 runs to 15 residues.